Following are 14 T cell receptor beta chains from one sample sequenced in a study of identical twins. From the 5' RACE reads, TCRdb called clonotypes with MiXCR, one entry per CDR3 protein. This table holds approximately 300,000 distinct CDR3 sequences, roughly 8.6% found once. These same records also appear under a second study, on yellow fever vaccine responses in identical twins.

Material for sequencing was CD8+ T cells sorted from blood. The receptors derive from a woman aged 18-30 years in good health.

This chain links TRBV7-9 with TRBJ1-2, with TRBD1 identical over 7 bases. Germline CDR1 reads SEHNR; CDR2 reads FQNEAQ (reference sequence). The CDR3 runs 14 residues. V was pared by 1 base and J by 3 bases, with 2 bases of the junction left unmatched. CDR3 residues: CASSLEGTDYGYTF. The CDR3 DNA follows: TGTGCCAGCAGCTTAGAAGGGACAGACTATGGCTACACCTTC.

The chain joins TRBV19 to TRBJ2-1; a weak D match, TRBD2 (5 bases). The CDR3 totals 15 residues. Trimming shortened V by 8 bases and J by 0 bases, and 14 bases separated the two germline ends. Germline V gives CDR1 LNHDA, CDR2 SQIVND (reference sequence). In DNA form, the CDR3 reads TGTGCCAGTGCCTGGAGCGGCGGCTCCTACAATGAGCAGTTCTTC. It translates to CASAWSGGSYNEQFF. Looking up the rest from reference TRBV19 and TRBJ2-1 gives the full variable domain: DGGITQSPKYLFRKEGQNVTLSCEQNLNHDAMYWYRQDPGQGLRLIYYSQIVNDFQKGDIAEGYSVSREKKESFPLTVTSAQKNPTAFYLCASAWSGGSYNEQFFGPGTRLTVL.

The chain links TRBV29-1 to TRBJ2-2, with TRBD1 matching over 8 bases. The CDR3 is 15 residues long. Per germline, CDR1 SQVTM and CDR2 ANQGSEA. J lost 5 bases, V lost 4 bases, and 9 bases had no gene match. DNA of the CDR3: TGCAGCGTTGGATTGTTGGACAGGGCTACCGGGGAGCTGTTTTTT. Translation: CSVGLLDRATGELFF.

The rearrangement links TRBV7-3 to TRBJ2-7; the D call may be TRBD1 or TRBD2 (5 bases each). V gave up 1 base and J gave up 4 bases, with 11 bases separating them. The CDR3 extends over 14 amino acids. Germline assignment: CDR1 SGHTA and CDR2 FQGTGA. CDR3 residues: CASSLNGDHYEQYF. CDR3 DNA: TGTGCCAGCAGCTTAAATGGGGACCATTACGAGCAGTACTTC.

This clonotype was seen a few times. The genes are TRBV5-1 and TRBJ2-3; unclear D gene. Trimming took 7 bases from V and 0 from J, leaving 12 bases between them. This CDR3 comprises 14 residues. Germline loops: CDR1 SGHRS, CDR2 YFSETQ. The CDR3 reads CASGDPASTDTQYF. Here the CDR3 DNA reads TGCGCCAGCGGGGATCCGGCTAGCACAGATACGCAGTATTTT.

This clonotype was recorded a few times. The V call is TRBV4-1, the J call TRBJ1-1, with D possibly matching TRBD1 (6 bases). The CDR3 covers 17 residues. V lost 3 bases and J 1 base, leaving 18 bases between the germline ends. The germline gives CDR1 MGHRA, CDR2 YSYEKL. Here the CDR3 DNA reads TGCGCCAGCAGCCATCCTCCCCGACAGGCAAGGAACACTGAAGCTTTCTTT. Amino acid sequence: CASSHPPRQARNTEAFF.

Points on this clonotype: A much bigger clone sits one base away, suggesting this may be a read error. The CDR3 ends on some other residue instead of the conserved phenylalanine or tryptophan, so this is likely a read error. This CDR3 reads CASSPDRGSFIQYL. The CDR3 coding sequence is TGCGCCAGCAGCCCCGACAGGGGGAGTTTCATTCAGTACCTC. The chain combines TRBV4-1 with TRBJ2-4, with TRBD1 matching over 9 bases. Germline loops: CDR1 MGHRA, CDR2 YSYEKL. This CDR3 contains 14 residues. V was clipped by 4 bases and J by 9 bases; unmatched bases: 7.

The chain couples TRBV9 to TRBJ2-1; a possible D gene is TRBD1 (6 bases). From germline, CDR1 is SGDLS and CDR2 YYNGEE. Trimming shortened V by 3 bases and J by 10 bases, and 11 bases separated the two germline ends. The CDR3 runs 12 residues. DNA of the CDR3: TGTGCCAGCAGCGAGGCCCAGGGGGAGCAGTTCTTC. Protein product: CASSEAQGEQFF.

This clonotype was seen repeatedly, ten times or more. The gene calls are TRBV29-1 and TRBJ2-1, with 12 bases aligning to TRBD2. The V and J ends lost 1 base and 2 bases, in that order; junction bases with no gene match: 3. The CDR3 contains 16 residues. Germline V gives CDR1 SQVTM, CDR2 ANQGSEA. CDR3 nucleotides: TGCAGCGTTGAAGGCCTAGCGGGGGGGCCCTACAATGAGCAGTTCTTC. This gives the protein CSVEGLAGGPYNEQFF.

This clonotype came up many times. The rearrangement uses TRBV28 and TRBJ2-1; 10 nucleotides agree with TRBD1. Germline V CDR1 and CDR2: MDHEN, SYDVKM. This CDR3 spans 17 amino acids. V was pared by 6 bases and J by 9 bases, with 17 bases of the junction left unmatched. The CDR3: CASSPASDRGPGGEQFF. The CDR3 region has the DNA TGTGCCAGCAGCCCGGCTAGTGACAGGGGGCCCGGCGGTGAGCAGTTCTTC.

V gene TRBV5-6 combines with J gene TRBJ2-7; 7 bases match TRBD2. The CDR3 totals 14 residues. V dropped 0 bases and J dropped 2; count of bases not matched to a gene: 2. CDR1 is SGHDT, CDR2 YYEEEE, per germline. The CDR3, as DNA: TGTGCCAGCAGCTTGGACCTAGCGGCCTACGAGCAGTACTTC. This codes for CASSLDLAAYEQYF.

V is TRBV9 and J is TRBJ2-1; 9 nucleotides align to TRBD1. This CDR3 has 16 amino acids. Germline CDR1 SGDLS, CDR2 YYNGEE. V shed 3 bases, J shed 0 bases, and the junction held 4 bases outside the gene matches. In nucleotides, the CDR3 is TGTGCCAGCAGCGCCCCGGGACAGGGCTCCTACAATGAGCAGTTCTTC. This translates into CASSAPGQGSYNEQFF.

This clonotype showed up many times. V usage is TRBV4-3 and J usage is TRBJ2-5; 8 nucleotides line up with TRBD2. The CDR3 is made up of 18 amino acids. V lost 1 base to trimming and J lost 2 bases; unmatched junction nucleotides: 12. From germline, CDR1 is LGHNA and CDR2 YSLEER. DNA for the CDR3: TGCGCCAGCAGCCAAGGGGCCGTACTAGCGGAAATTCAAGAGACCCAGTACTTC. Translation: CASSQGAVLAEIQETQYF.

The chain carries TRBV15 and TRBJ2-3; D not resolved. CDR3 length equals 14 residues. V was trimmed by 0 bases and J by 6 bases, leaving 10 bases between them. CDR1 is LNHNV and CDR2 is YYDKDF in the germline V gene (reference sequence). The CDR3 DNA sequence: TGTGCCACCAGCAGAGAAGACCTGTGGGATACGCAGTATTTT. Translating gives CATSREDLWDTQYF.